This T cell receptor (beta chain) emerged from a study of T cell changes during pregnancy in multiple sclerosis (dated by TCRdb to about 2019). About the full investigation: In women with multiple sclerosis, the researchers looked at how the T cell repertoire shifted as pregnancy progressed.

CDR1 LGHNA and CDR2 YNFKEQ were looked up in the germline V gene. From its cysteine to its phenylalanine, the CDR3 spans 15 amino acids. The retained sequence is limited to the CDR3, 45 bases, with the frame set at the first base. V was cut back by 1 base and J by 6 bases, leaving a gap of 16 bases between them. Worth noting for this clone: What this receptor recognizes is not known. No much larger clone exists at a distance of one base, and base qualities are not known.

The protocol used for the library was the immunoSEQ multiplex PCR assay. In its TCRdb copy, this immuneACCESS table keeps in-frame sequences only and misses some clones. Where compared with another copy, unresolved V genes explain less than half of these, and the others have no known cause. The sample includes around 59,000 clones, with roughly 93% observed a single time. The ten largest clones represent 3% to 4.5% of the sample. This TCR came from a female donor with multiple sclerosis, enrolled in a pregnancy study. This receptor chain uses TRBV4-2 and TRBJ2-7; D gene: possibly TRBD1, on 6 matching bases. Material: CD8+ T cells from peripheral blood mononuclear cells, obtained in the second trimester of pregnancy. In nucleotide form, the sequence is TGTGCCAGCAGCCAAGGTCCGCTTGGGGGCGGCGAGCAGTACTTC. Its protein is CASSQGPLGGGEQYF.